The 20 T cell receptor beta chains below come from one sample, sequenced in a study of T cells in Graves' hyperthyroidism and ophthalmopathy. Amplification yielded TCR beta CDR3 regions, with RNA transcripts as the source. The HTBI primer set was used in a first-round RT-PCR of the TCR CDR3. TCRdb re-called the multiplex PCR reads through MiXCR, storing one row per CDR3 protein. The data contain hundreds of thousands of distinct CDR3 sequences, 19% of them singletons. Specimen: blood. The receptors originated from a woman aged 18-30 years with Graves' hyperthyroidism.

The sample holds a few counts of this clonotype. The rearrangement uses TRBV12-3 or TRBV12-4 and TRBJ1-1; D not resolved. V was trimmed by 7 bases and J by 2 bases, leaving 14 bases between them. The CDR3 consists of 14 residues. The DNA of the CDR3 is TGTGCCAGCACCCAGACAAGAACTAACACTGAAGCTTTCTTT. Its translation: CASTQTRTNTEAFF.

The sample holds many counts of this clonotype. This rearrangement joins TRBV28 to TRBJ1-2; D gene uncertain. V lost 6 bases and J lost 0, with 17 bases in between. Germline V gives CDR1 MDHEN, CDR2 SYDVKM. CDR3 length: 16 amino acids. In DNA, the CDR3 is TGTGCCAGCAGCCCTATTTTGGCCGGAGCTAACTATGGCTACACCTTC. Translation gives CASSPILAGANYGYTF.

This clonotype was detected a few times. The V gene is TRBV20-1, the J gene TRBJ2-4, with TRBD2 matching over 11 bases. J lost 11 bases, V lost 3 bases, and 6 bases had no gene match. Germline CDR1 DFQATT, CDR2 SNEGSKA (reference sequence). The CDR3 is 13 amino acids. The CDR3 DNA reads TGCAGTGCTAGGAGCCAGGGACTAGCGGTTCAGTACTTC. The encoded protein is CSARSQGLAVQYF.

Turning to this clonotype: A far larger clone is one base from this, pointing to a likely read error. Since the CDR3 does not end with the conserved phenylalanine or tryptophan, this likely comes from a read error. V usage is TRBV11-1 and J usage is TRBJ2-7, with D unresolved. This CDR3 has 14 residues. The V end was cut by 6 bases, the J end by 1 base, with 13 bases between. Germline CDR1 is SGHAT and CDR2 is FQDESV (reference sequence). The CDR3 DNA is TGTGCCAGCAGTCAAGGGTTTAGTTCCTACGAGCAGTACTCC. The encoded protein is CASSQGFSSYEQYS.

The chain links TRBV13 to TRBJ2-5; 11 bases map to TRBD1. The CDR3 consists of 18 residues. Trimming took 3 bases from V and 2 from J; bases not matched to a gene: 11. CDR1 PRHDT and CDR2 FYEKMQ come from the germline V gene (reference sequence). The CDR3 loop is CASSFRTGTGGHQETQYF. Written as DNA, the CDR3 is TGTGCCAGCAGCTTTCGAACCGGGACAGGGGGACATCAAGAGACCCAGTACTTC.

This clonotype occurred a few times. The chain has TRBV30 and TRBJ2-5; D gene unclear. Germline CDR1 GTSNPN, CDR2 SVGIG (reference sequence). V was cut by 0 bases and J by 6 bases, with 2 bases left in between. This CDR3 has 10 residues. CDR3 in DNA: TGTGCCTGGAGTGTTCAGACCCAGTACTTC. Amino acid sequence: CAWSVQTQYF. The full variable domain, with the rest looked up from reference TRBV30 and TRBJ2-5, is SQTIHQWPATLVQPVGSPLSLECTVEGTSNPNLYWYRQAAGRGLQLLFYSVGIGQISSEVPQNLSASRPQDRQFILSSKKLLLSDSGFYLCAWSVQTQYFGPGTRLLVL.

This clonotype was detected many times. The chain recombines TRBV4-2 with TRBJ1-2, with 9 bases fitting TRBD1. This CDR3 contains 15 residues. V trimming: 0 bases; J trimming: 8 bases; junction bases outside the gene matches: 7. Germline V gene data show CDR1 as LGHNA and CDR2 as YNFKEQ. DNA of the CDR3: TGTGCCAGCAGCCAAGATCGGACAGGGGAGATGGGCTACACCTTC. Its translation: CASSQDRTGEMGYTF.

CDR3 in DNA: TGTGCCAGCACCACGCTGGACGACACCGGGGAGCTGTTTTTT. This codes for CASTTLDDTGELFF. The chain uses TRBV28 and TRBJ2-2, with no clear D. Trimming removed 7 bases at V and 3 bases at J, with 12 bases between. The germline V gene has CDR1 MDHEN and CDR2 SYDVKM. CDR3 size: 14 residues.

This clonotype was counted at least ten times. The rearrangement links TRBV20-1 to TRBJ1-5; 7 bases map to TRBD1. Germline V lookup: CDR1 DFQATT, CDR2 SNEGSKA (reference sequence). The CDR3 has 14 amino acids. The V segment lost 2 bases and the J segment 4 bases; nucleotides outside the gene matches: 5. CDR3 protein: CSARPGGPNQPQHF. In DNA form, the CDR3 reads TGCAGTGCTAGACCAGGGGGACCTAATCAGCCCCAGCATTTT.

CDR3 nucleotides: TGCAGTCTTAGGGGGACAGGGAATCAGCCCCAGCATTTT. It specifies CSLRGTGNQPQHF. This rearrangement joins TRBV20-1 to TRBJ1-5; 9 bases are a match to TRBD1. J lost 4 bases, V lost 8 bases, and 6 bases had no gene match. The CDR3 loop spans 13 amino acids. Germline V gives CDR1 DFQATT, CDR2 SNEGSKA (reference sequence).

The rearrangement uses TRBV20-1 and TRBJ2-2; maybe TRBD2 (5 bases). The CDR3 covers 12 residues. V gave up 1 base and J gave up 6 bases, with 6 bases separating them. Germline V gives CDR1 DFQATT, CDR2 SNEGSKA (reference sequence). The CDR3 DNA reads as TGCAGTGCTAGAGGCGGGTCCGGGGAGCTGTTTTTT. Residues: CSARGGSGELFF.

At least ten counts were recorded for this clonotype. This chain links TRBV20-1 with TRBJ2-7; D is unresolved. The V and J ends lost 6 bases and 5 bases respectively, with 17 bases between them. Per the germline V gene, CDR1 is DFQATT and CDR2 is SNEGSKA (reference sequence). This CDR3 is built from 13 residues. The chain's CDR3 is CSAWSPLVDEQYF. CDR3 coding DNA: TGCAGTGCCTGGTCCCCCCTTGTCGACGAGCAGTACTTC.

Many counts were recorded for this clonotype. The chain is built from TRBV6-2 or TRBV6-3 and TRBJ1-5, with D tentatively TRBD1 (5 bases). The V gene's germline CDR1 is MNHEY and CDR2 SVGEGT. The V gene lost 6 bases and the J gene lost 2 bases, with 23 bases spanning the gap. This CDR3 comprises 18 residues. The CDR3 nucleotides read TGTGCCAGCAGGTCAAGGTGGGGCAGGCCAGGTGGCAATCAGCCCCAGCATTTT. Translating gives CASRSRWGRPGGNQPQHF.

This clonotype was counted ten times or more. The V gene is TRBV7-9, the J gene TRBJ1-1; TRBD1 is a possible D gene (5 bases). The CDR3 has 12 residues. CDR1 and CDR2 from the germline V gene are SEHNR and FQNEAQ (reference sequence). The ends were cut back, 8 bases at V and 7 bases at J, with 14 bases in the middle. CDR3 protein: CASQTRGIEAFF. The CDR3 region has the DNA TGTGCCAGCCAGACCCGGGGGATTGAAGCTTTCTTT.

There are many counts of this clonotype. The CDR3 coding sequence is TGCGCCAGCAGCCTACATACAGGGGGAGATCCCTACGAGCAGTACTTC. Translated, it gives CASSLHTGGDPYEQYF. The rearrangement uses TRBV4-1 and TRBJ2-7; 8 nucleotides agree with TRBD1. Germline V gene lookup returns CDR1 MGHRA and CDR2 YSYEKL. Trimming took 4 bases from V and 2 from J; bases not matched to a gene: 10. This CDR3 contains 16 residues.

This clonotype was counted many times. CDR3 sequence: CSVEGLAGPEQYF. CDR3 sequence (DNA): TGCAGTGTAGAGGGACTAGCGGGTCCCGAGCAGTACTTC. This chain joins TRBV20-1 and TRBJ2-7, with TRBD2 identical over 12 bases. V lost 7 bases and J lost 6; bases outside the gene matches: 7. The CDR3 totals 13 residues. CDR1 and CDR2 from the germline V gene are DFQATT and SNEGSKA (reference sequence).

This clonotype was found many times. This sequence joins TRBV5-1 and TRBJ2-5; 7 bases agree with TRBD2. V trimming: 2 bases; J trimming: 3 bases; junction bases outside the gene matches: 7. CDR1 is SGHRS, CDR2 YFSETQ, per germline. The length of the CDR3 is 15 residues. Here the CDR3 DNA reads TGCGCCAGCAGCTTCTTAGCGGGTAGTGAAGAGACCCAGTACTTC. Translation gives CASSFLAGSEETQYF.

This clonotype was found many times. The J gene is TRBJ1-5, the V gene TRBV18, with D perhaps matching TRBD1 (5 bases). Deletions cut 0 bases from V and 3 bases from J, with 15 bases between. The CDR3 runs to 17 residues. Germline assignment: CDR1 KGHSH and CDR2 LQKENI. CDR3 residues: CASSPPSAGRDNQPQHF. CDR3 DNA: TGTGCCAGCTCACCACCGAGCGCAGGGAGGGACAATCAGCCCCAGCATTTT.

This clonotype was recorded many times. The gene calls are TRBV12-3 or TRBV12-4 and TRBJ2-1; no clear D. The CDR3 runs to 13 residues. The V and J ends lost 3 bases and 7 bases respectively, with 10 bases between them. CDR3 residues: CASSFSVMNEQFF. For the CDR3, the DNA is TGTGCCAGCAGTTTTTCGGTAATGAATGAGCAGTTCTTC.

This clonotype was observed many times. V is TRBV6-5 and J is TRBJ2-7; a possible D gene is TRBD2 (5 bases). V was shortened by 4 bases and J by 0 bases, with 10 bases between the two germline ends. The CDR3 extends over 14 amino acids. The germline CDR1 and CDR2 sequences are MNHEY and SVGAGI. The CDR3 region is CASSLHTSSYEQYF. The CDR3 bases are TGTGCCAGCAGTTTACACACTAGCTCCTACGAGCAGTACTTC.